What follows are 10 T cell receptor beta chains derived from one specimen sequenced in a study of OX40 agonist ivuxolimab in advanced cancers. This table comes from immunoSEQ multiplex PCR, and its TCRdb copy is limited to in-frame clones, with some not included. The data contain 98,000 or so clones, 70% to 85% of them singletons. Sample: CD4+ or CD8+ T cells sorted from blood, taken in a trial of the OX40 agonist ivuxolimab. These receptors originate from an adult with an advanced solid tumor such as melanoma, head and neck, liver or kidney cancer.

This chain joins TRBV19 and TRBJ1-5, with 7 bases identical to TRBD1. Germline assignment: CDR1 LNHDA and CDR2 SQIVND (reference sequence). With 3 bases clipped from V and 4 bases from J, the junction kept 3 bases outside the gene matches. CDR3 size: 14 residues. CDR3 sequence reads: CASSMGQLNQPQHF. The CDR3 nucleotides read TGTGCCAGTAGTATGGGACAGTTGAATCAGCCCCAGCATTTT.

The rearrangement links TRBV5-4 to TRBJ2-2; 9 positions match TRBD2. The ends lost 4 bases at V and 5 bases at J; junction bases unmatched: 9. Germline V CDR1 and CDR2: SGHNT, YYREEE (reference sequence). The CDR3 has 16 amino acids. The CDR3 coding sequence is TGTGCCAGCAGCCTCCGGGTTAGCGGGGGTACCGGGGAGCTGTTTTTT. It is translated as CASSLRVSGGTGELFF.

This clone was detected a few times. This rearrangement joins TRBV10-3 to TRBJ2-5; the D gene is possibly TRBD1 (6 bases). The CDR3 spans 16 residues. Per the germline V gene, CDR1 is ENHRY and CDR2 is SYGVKD. Trimming pared 5 bases from V and 5 bases from J, leaving 21 bases between. The CDR3 reads CAISRAAPGGSETQYF. Written as DNA, the CDR3 is TGTGCCATCAGTAGAGCAGCGCCTGGGGGCTCGGAGACCCAGTACTTC.

This clone was observed a handful of times. This rearrangement joins TRBV19 to TRBJ1-5, with D possibly TRBD1 on 5 matching bases. The CDR3 covers 16 residues. Germline values: CDR1 LNHDA, CDR2 SQIVND (reference sequence). Trimming stripped 7 bases from V and 4 bases from J, with 20 bases between. The CDR3 DNA reads as TGTGCCAGTATCTCCTCGGGAGGGGTTCAGAATCAGCCCCAGCATTTT. It yields the protein CASISSGGVQNQPQHF. Variable domain in full (rest from reference TRBV19 and TRBJ1-5): DGGITQSPKYLFRKEGQNVTLSCEQNLNHDAMYWYRQDPGQGLRLIYYSQIVNDFQKGDIAEGYSVSREKKESFPLTVTSAQKNPTAFYLCASISSGGVQNQPQHFGDGTRLSIL.

This clone has only one observation. This chain links TRBV5-4 with TRBJ2-1; 9 bases line up with TRBD2. This CDR3 is 15 amino acids long. Germline V gives CDR1 SGHNT, CDR2 YYREEE (reference sequence). The trim removed 4 bases at V and 6 bases at J, leaving 8 bases unmatched. As DNA, the CDR3 is TGTGCCAGCAGCCATAGCGGGAGTATTAGCAATGAGCAGTTCTTC. Translating it yields CASSHSGSISNEQFF.

The gene calls are TRBV9 and TRBJ2-7, with D tentatively TRBD1 (5 bases). The V gene lost 3 bases and the J gene lost 6 bases, with 19 bases spanning the gap. Germline assignment: CDR1 SGDLS and CDR2 YYNGEE. The CDR3 extends over 15 amino acids. The CDR3 coding sequence is TGTGCCAGCAGCGCCACGGACACATCCTCAGGCGAGCAGTACTTC. As protein: CASSATDTSSGEQYF.

The gene calls are TRBV11-2 and TRBJ2-1; 8 nucleotides line up with TRBD1. Germline trimming cut 7 bases from V and 0 bases from J; bases unmatched to any gene: 8. The CDR3 is 16 residues long. Germline-derived CDR1 and CDR2 are SGHAT and FQNNGV. CDR3 in DNA: TGTGCCAGCAACAGGGGGGCAGGGAGCTCCTACAATGAGCAGTTCTTC. Translating it yields CASNRGAGSSYNEQFF.

The chain employs TRBV7-2 and TRBJ1-2, with D possibly being TRBD1 (6 bases). Germline V gene data show CDR1 as SGHTA and CDR2 as FQGNSA. The V and J ends lost 4 bases and 5 bases respectively, with 11 bases between them. This CDR3 region has 13 residues. The CDR3 nucleotides read TGTGCCAGCAGCTCACGAGGGGGATATGGCTACACCTTC. It is translated as CASSSRGGYGYTF.

The gene calls are TRBV7-7 and TRBJ2-5, with 10 bases fitting TRBD1. The CDR3 has 14 residues. The V and J ends lost 5 bases and 5 bases, in that order; junction bases with no gene match: 5. CDR1 is SSHAT and CDR2 is FNYEAQ in the germline V gene (reference sequence). The DNA for the CDR3 is TGTGCCAGCAGCCGCGGACAGGGGGGGGAGACCCAGTACTTC. As protein: CASSRGQGGETQYF.

The rearrangement uses TRBV6-6 and TRBJ2-1, with TRBD1 matching 7 bases. CDR3 length equals 15 residues. V shed 6 bases and J 0 bases; nucleotides not matched to a gene: 5. Per the germline V gene, CDR1 is MNHNY and CDR2 is SVGAGI (reference sequence). In nucleotides, the CDR3 is TGTGCCAGCAGGCCGGGACAGCTCTCCTACAATGAGCAGTTCTTC. As protein: CASRPGQLSYNEQFF.